These T cell receptor beta chains were read from a single sample in a study of blood T cell repertoires in COVID-19. Profiling relied on immunoSEQ multiplex PCR, and the TCRdb table lists in-frame clones only, not all of them. The data show around 70,000 clones, 90% to 95% seen once. The specimen sequenced was peripheral blood. The receptors were sampled from a human donor in a cohort sampled during active COVID-19. The CDR3 runs from the conserved cysteine through the conserved F or W.

CDR3aa,j_gene,v_gene
CASRQGAGNQPQHF,TRBJ1-5,TRBV6-5
CASSETGFPNEKLFF,TRBJ1-4,TRBV2
CASSPRTSGGHEQYF,TRBJ2-7,TRBV7-2
CASSQDPPQATTNEKLFF,TRBJ1-4,TRBV4-3
CASERRVGTDTQYF,TRBJ2-3,TRBV19
CASSHGQGNQPQHF,TRBJ1-5,TRBV3-1/TRBV3-2
CASRRGGRGELFF,TRBJ2-2,TRBV11-2
CASSPRLAGGLNEQFF,TRBJ2-1,TRBV9
CASSRGQAEKLFF,TRBJ1-4,TRBV6-5
CACPRGAYNEQFF,TRBJ2-1,TRBV30
CASSLLGVSYEQYF,TRBJ2-7,TRBV5-6
CASSGQLYNEQFF,TRBJ2-1,TRBV6-6
CATRTGHGNTIYF,TRBJ1-3,TRBV15
CASSESAGSYEQYF,TRBJ2-7,TRBV25-1
CASRGGDTGELFF,TRBJ2-2,TRBV5-1
CASTQGTNTEAFF,TRBJ1-1,TRBV7-2
CASGSGTGVNEQYF,TRBJ2-7,TRBV12-5
CASSEVSRGQYGYTF,TRBJ1-2,TRBV2
CASSYGTGYYGYTF,TRBJ1-2,TRBV5-1
CASSFGGLAADTQYF,TRBJ2-3,TRBV7-2
CASSGTSGDEQFF,TRBJ2-1,TRBV19
CASTPRGLGGLSTGELFF,TRBJ2-2,TRBV7-3
CASSLGWARPNEQFF,TRBJ2-1,TRBV7-9
CASSQTRLAGEIYEQYF,TRBJ2-7,TRBV5-6
CAISERGGQGETQYF,TRBJ2-5,TRBV10-3